This T cell receptor (beta chain) comes out of a study of T cells after yellow fever vaccination (dated by TCRdb to between 2018 and 2020). A note on the overall study: The SMART-Seq v4 Ultra Low Input RNA kit was used to prepare libraries from fractions with low cell numbers. To follow T-cell clones before and after primary and booster YFV17D yellow fever vaccination, bulk TCR alpha and beta repertoires were sequenced over time. Two healthy male donors, one aged 18 to 30 and one aged 30 to 40 years, made up the cohort. Blood samples were taken at several timepoints before and after primary and secondary immunization, and bulk PBMC replicates and cell subsets were isolated. The research as a whole found: Because only two donors were included in the study, the extent to which the findings can be generalized is limited. Computational filtering was needed because FACS-sorted repertoires could contain abundant contaminating clonotypes from the bulk population. After the booster, most of the clones that had expanded following primary vaccination were detected again (96% of CD4 and around 87% of CD8), which suggests that memory was broadly maintained. Compared with the primary T-cell response, the secondary T-cell response was weaker but faster, peaking on day 5 rather than day 15. A small share of clonotypes occurred in both CD4 and CD8 compartments, likely arising from convergent recombination.

Synthesis of TCR cDNA relied on 5'RACE template switching, a step that introduced a universal primer site along with unique molecular identifiers. Priming of cDNA synthesis was performed from both the TCR alpha and TCR beta constant segments. Libraries were amplified in two PCR steps, with sample barcodes and sequencing adapters added in the second step. Sequencing of libraries was performed on Illumina HiSeq 2500 (2x100 bp) or NovaSeq (2x150 bp). Per the authors' processing: Reads were demultiplexed and collapsed into UMI consensus sequences with MIGEC, and V(D)J alignment was performed with MiXCR. Vaccine-responding clonotypes were defined with edgeR using replicate PBMC samples, requiring FDR below 0.01 and a log2 fold change above 5 up to day 15. Bulk clonotypes were assigned CD4 or CD8 identity according to which sequenced CD4 or CD8 repertoire held them at higher abundance. TCRdb cleaned the public reads at Q25 with fastp, built clones with MiXCR and kept in-frame beta chains. Rows matching on CDR3 protein sequence are summarized as one entry with the most common DNA and genes. The V and J calls shown here were made by TCRdb, not taken from the authors' results. In all, the sample holds 400,000 or so distinct CDR3 sequences, and approximately 5.7% of those were seen once. The biggest ten clones account for over 12% of the sample.

Reading the label with the study, this specimen's treatment or condition is: live attenuated yellow fever vaccine strain. At every blood-draw timepoint, two biological replicates of bulk PBMCs were collected. PBMCs were isolated from peripheral blood using a standard Ficoll-Paque protocol. TriZol was used to extract RNA from bulk PBMCs, from CD4 and CD8 fractions, and from dextramer-positive and dextramer-negative fractions. This clonotype was seen many times. The antigen it binds to is not known. There are no base qualities to consult, and no much larger clone falls within one base. Germline trimming amounts to 5 bases on V and 4 bases on J, with 2 as the count of junction bases outside the gene matches. The cysteine opens and the phenylalanine closes a CDR3 of 14 amino acids. CDR3 DNA only is kept here, 42 bases in frame from base 1. For CDR1 and CDR2, the germline V gene lists SGHRS and YFSETQ.

The origin of this receptor is a man aged 25 to 40 who received the YFV17D yellow fever vaccine. This specimen consisted of PBMCs, obtained 5 days after the yellow fever booster vaccination. The rearrangement joined TRBV5-1 to TRBJ2-7; 14 bases in between match TRBD2. The CDR3 here reads CASRGLAGEYEQYF. The sequenced DNA: TGCGCCAGCAGGGGACTAGCGGGAGAGTACGAGCAGTACTTC.